These 22 T cell receptor beta chains share one sample of origin, sequenced in a study of blood T cell repertoires in COVID-19. The assay was immunoSEQ multiplex PCR, and TCRdb's table has in-frame clones only and misses some. This sample has approximately 150,000 clones; 80% to 85% occur once, and the top ten carry 1.1% to 1.5%. Sequencing used peripheral blood. The receptors come from a man aged 60 to 69 with acute or convalescent COVID-19.

This rearrangement joins TRBV4-1 to TRBJ2-2; D gene ambiguous. The CDR3 covers 13 residues. V lost 4 bases and J 3 bases, leaving 6 bases between the germline ends. Germline V CDR1 and CDR2: MGHRA, YSYEKL. CDR3: CASSLLDTGELFF. The DNA of the CDR3 is TGCGCCAGCAGCCTTCTAGACACCGGGGAGCTGTTTTTT.

This sequence joins TRBV6-5 and TRBJ2-3, with 8 nucleotides matching TRBD1. The germline V gene encodes CDR1 MNHEY and CDR2 SVGAGI. CDR3 size: 13 residues. The J segment lost 7 bases and the V segment lost 5 bases, leaving 5 bases of the junction unmatched. The CDR3 loop reads CASSLDRGHTQYF. The CDR3 nucleotides are TGTGCCAGCAGTCTAGACAGGGGTCATACGCAGTATTTT.

This clone was seen only a few times. The genes are TRBV14 and TRBJ1-2; 9 bases align to TRBD1. CDR1 SGHDN and CDR2 FVKESK come from the germline V gene. V was clipped by 1 base and J by 7 bases; unmatched bases: 4. The CDR3 has 14 residues. The CDR3 DNA reads TGTGCCAGCAGCCAAGCTACAGGGGGCAGTGGCTACACCTTC. The encoded protein is CASSQATGGSGYTF.

This clone was picked up a small number of times. This rearrangement joins TRBV18 to TRBJ1-1; D might be TRBD1 (6 bases). V was trimmed by 4 bases and J by 5 bases, leaving 20 bases between them. CDR1 KGHSH and CDR2 LQKENI come from the germline V gene. This CDR3 comprises 16 residues. The CDR3 protein is CASSRGTIDATTEAFF. The DNA of the CDR3 is TGTGCCAGCTCACGGGGGACAATAGACGCGACGACTGAAGCTTTCTTT.

The rearrangement uses TRBV7-2 and TRBJ2-5; D remains ambiguous. Germline CDR1 reads SGHTA; CDR2 reads FQGNSA. There are 16 residues in the CDR3. With 5 bases removed from V and 2 bases from J, the gap between germline ends came to 18 bases. The CDR3 DNA sequence: TGTGCCAGCAGCCCCCGACTCCCGAATCGACAAGAGACCCAGTACTTC. This codes for CASSPRLPNRQETQYF. The full variable domain, rest sourced from reference TRBV7-2 and TRBJ2-5, is GAGVSQSPSNKVTEKGKDVELRCDPISGHTALYWYRQSLGQGLEFLIYFQGNSAPDKSGLPSDRFSAERTGGSVSTLTIQRTQQEDSAVYLCASSPRLPNRQETQYFGPGTRLLVL.

CDR3 loop: CASSIERERFGSYNSPLHF. DNA for the CDR3: TGTGCCAGCTCAATCGAGCGGGAAAGATTTGGGTCCTATAATTCACCCCTCCACTTT. V usage is TRBV18 and J usage is TRBJ1-6, with D unclear. CDR1 and CDR2 from the germline V gene are KGHSH and LQKENI. The V end lost 5 bases, the J end lost 1 base, and 21 bases lay between the germline ends. This CDR3 has 19 residues.

The chain joins TRBV19 to TRBJ1-5, with 9 positions matching TRBD1. Germline values: CDR1 LNHDA, CDR2 SQIVND (reference sequence). The CDR3 loop spans 17 amino acids. With 6 bases clipped from V and 0 bases from J, the junction kept 9 bases outside the gene matches. The CDR3 protein is CASRTTGTGNSNQPQHF. For the CDR3, the DNA is TGTGCCAGTAGAACAACCGGGACAGGGAATAGCAATCAGCCCCAGCATTTT.

This rearrangement joins TRBV28 to TRBJ1-4; D might be TRBD1 (6 bases). V shed 6 bases and J shed 1 base, with 12 bases lying between them. CDR3 length: 15 amino acids. CDR1 MDHEN and CDR2 SYDVKM come from the germline V gene. CDR3 in DNA: TGTGCCAGCAGATTTACAGGGATAACTAATGAAAAACTGTTTTTT. Its protein is CASRFTGITNEKLFF.

The chain uses TRBV27 and TRBJ1-2, with a possible D match to TRBD1 (6 bases). Trimming shortened V by 3 bases and J by 6 bases, and 11 bases separated the two germline ends. Germline V gene sequence: CDR1 MNHEY, CDR2 SMNVEV (reference sequence). The CDR3 extends over 13 amino acids. CDR3 region: CASSFSQGHGYTF. Here the CDR3 DNA reads TGTGCCAGCAGTTTTAGTCAGGGGCATGGCTACACCTTC.

This chain links TRBV30 with TRBJ1-6; D uncertain. The CDR3 runs 13 residues. Trimming pared 3 bases from V and 6 bases from J, leaving 9 bases between. Germline V gives CDR1 GTSNPN, CDR2 SVGIG (reference sequence). The CDR3: CAWSRVPNSPLHF. The DNA of the CDR3 is TGTGCCTGGAGCCGGGTTCCTAATTCACCCCTCCACTTT.

CDR3 nucleotides: TGCGCCAGCAGCTTGGAGCCCAGGGCCGATGAAAAACTGTTTTTT. Protein: CASSLEPRADEKLFF. The chain uses TRBV5-1 and TRBJ1-4, with D possibly being TRBD1 (5 bases). This CDR3 has 15 amino acids. CDR1 is SGHRS, CDR2 YFSETQ, per germline. The V end was cut by 0 bases, the J end by 6 bases, with 12 bases between.

The rearrangement uses TRBV6-5 and TRBJ1-2, with no clear D. The ends were cut back, 6 bases at V and 3 bases at J, with 11 bases in the middle. CDR3 length equals 13 residues. CDR1 is MNHEY and CDR2 is SVGAGI in the germline V gene. Here the CDR3 DNA reads TGTGCCAGCAGCGACGGAGCCCACTATGGCTACACCTTC. Protein product: CASSDGAHYGYTF.

This sequence joins TRBV5-1 and TRBJ2-1; 7 positions agree with TRBD1. V trimming: 3 bases; J trimming: 10 bases; junction bases outside the gene matches: 7. The CDR3 length is 13 residues. Germline-derived CDR1 and CDR2 are SGHRS and YFSETQ. CDR3 DNA sequence: TGCGCCAGCAGCTCTTACAGGGGTCAAGAGCAGTTCTTC. This translates into CASSSYRGQEQFF.

This clone showed up just once. V usage is TRBV10-2 and J usage is TRBJ2-1; 7 bases map to TRBD1. This CDR3 has 15 residues. The V and J ends lost 7 bases and 2 bases, in that order; junction bases with no gene match: 8. Germline V CDR1 and CDR2: WSHSY, SAAADI. Written as DNA, the CDR3 is TGCGCCAGCACCCAACAGGGGTTCCCCTACAATGAGCAGTTCTTC. It specifies CASTQQGFPYNEQFF.

The gene calls are TRBV18 and TRBJ1-2; D is possibly TRBD1 (5 bases). CDR1 KGHSH and CDR2 LQKENI come from the germline V gene. Between the trimmed V and J ends, which lost 3 bases and 3 bases, there was a span of 8 bases. The CDR3 spans 13 residues. The CDR3 loop is CASSPGTDYGYTF. DNA for the CDR3: TGTGCCAGCTCACCCGGGACTGACTATGGCTACACCTTC.

V is TRBV27 and J is TRBJ1-6; the match to TRBD1 covers 8 bases. V was clipped by 4 bases and J by 6 bases; unmatched bases: 8. The CDR3 contains 16 residues. Looked up from germline, CDR1 is MNHEY and CDR2 is SMNVEV (reference sequence). CDR3 sequence: CASSSIRQGPNSPLHF. The CDR3 DNA is TGTGCCAGCAGTTCAATCCGACAGGGGCCTAATTCACCCCTCCACTTT.

In its sample, this clone was seen once. The chain links TRBV7-3 to TRBJ2-2; D is ambiguous. CDR1 SGHTA and CDR2 FQGTGA come from the germline V gene. Trimming took off 0 bases at V and 4 bases at J, with 9 bases between the two ends. The CDR3 has 15 residues. The CDR3 sequence: CASSLTPPGTGELFF. The CDR3 region has the DNA TGTGCCAGCAGCTTAACCCCCCCCGGCACCGGGGAGCTGTTTTTT. Supplemented by reference TRBV7-3 and TRBJ2-2, the full variable domain reads GAGVSQTPSNKVTEKGKYVELRCDPISGHTALYWYRQSLGQGPEFLIYFQGTGAADDSGLPNDRFFAVRPEGSVSTLKIQRTERGDSAVYLCASSLTPPGTGELFFGEGSRLTVL.

This clone has ten or more counts. This sequence joins TRBV21-1 and TRBJ1-4; the D call in the table, TRBD1, was not verified against the DNA. TRBV21-1 has pseudogene status. The CDR3 length is 20 residues. The chain's CDR3 is CASSKVPKPVYGAGGEKLFF. DNA for the CDR3: TGTGCCAGCAGCAAAGTACCCAAACCGGTTTATGGGGCAGGGGGAGAAAAACTGTTTTTT.

The chain has TRBV4-1 and TRBJ2-2; 12 bases agree with TRBD2. Trimming at V came to 3 bases and at J to 5 bases, leaving 10 bases not matched to a gene. Germline V gene data show CDR1 as MGHRA and CDR2 as YSYEKL. This CDR3 spans 18 amino acids. CDR3 amino acids: CASSHRGAGTSGTGELFF. In DNA form, the CDR3 reads TGCGCCAGCAGCCACCGCGGAGCAGGGACTAGCGGGACCGGGGAGCTGTTTTTT.

The chain couples TRBV4-1 to TRBJ2-2, with unresolved D. Per the germline V gene, CDR1 is MGHRA and CDR2 is YSYEKL. CDR3 length: 14 residues. The V and J ends lost 1 base and 0 bases respectively, with 3 bases between them. This chain's CDR3 is CASSQVANTGELFF. CDR3 sequence (DNA): TGCGCCAGCAGCCAAGTAGCGAACACCGGGGAGCTGTTTTTT.

The gene calls are TRBV5-1 and TRBJ1-4; unclear D gene. The CDR3 covers 18 residues. Looked up from germline, CDR1 is SGHRS and CDR2 is YFSETQ. Trimming left V 2 bases short and J 0 bases short, with 17 bases between. CDR3: CASSLSGRGGATNEKLFF. Here the CDR3 DNA reads TGCGCCAGCAGCTTAAGCGGGCGAGGAGGCGCAACTAATGAAAAACTGTTTTTT.

This rearrangement joins TRBV5-1 to TRBJ2-7, with 9 nucleotides matching TRBD1. The CDR3 runs to 16 residues. The germline gives CDR1 SGHRS, CDR2 YFSETQ. V shed 4 bases, J shed 0 bases, and the junction held 8 bases outside the gene matches. CDR3 residues: CASSLSGTGSSYEQYF. The CDR3 nucleotides read TGCGCCAGCAGCCTATCCGGGACAGGGAGCTCCTACGAGCAGTACTTC.